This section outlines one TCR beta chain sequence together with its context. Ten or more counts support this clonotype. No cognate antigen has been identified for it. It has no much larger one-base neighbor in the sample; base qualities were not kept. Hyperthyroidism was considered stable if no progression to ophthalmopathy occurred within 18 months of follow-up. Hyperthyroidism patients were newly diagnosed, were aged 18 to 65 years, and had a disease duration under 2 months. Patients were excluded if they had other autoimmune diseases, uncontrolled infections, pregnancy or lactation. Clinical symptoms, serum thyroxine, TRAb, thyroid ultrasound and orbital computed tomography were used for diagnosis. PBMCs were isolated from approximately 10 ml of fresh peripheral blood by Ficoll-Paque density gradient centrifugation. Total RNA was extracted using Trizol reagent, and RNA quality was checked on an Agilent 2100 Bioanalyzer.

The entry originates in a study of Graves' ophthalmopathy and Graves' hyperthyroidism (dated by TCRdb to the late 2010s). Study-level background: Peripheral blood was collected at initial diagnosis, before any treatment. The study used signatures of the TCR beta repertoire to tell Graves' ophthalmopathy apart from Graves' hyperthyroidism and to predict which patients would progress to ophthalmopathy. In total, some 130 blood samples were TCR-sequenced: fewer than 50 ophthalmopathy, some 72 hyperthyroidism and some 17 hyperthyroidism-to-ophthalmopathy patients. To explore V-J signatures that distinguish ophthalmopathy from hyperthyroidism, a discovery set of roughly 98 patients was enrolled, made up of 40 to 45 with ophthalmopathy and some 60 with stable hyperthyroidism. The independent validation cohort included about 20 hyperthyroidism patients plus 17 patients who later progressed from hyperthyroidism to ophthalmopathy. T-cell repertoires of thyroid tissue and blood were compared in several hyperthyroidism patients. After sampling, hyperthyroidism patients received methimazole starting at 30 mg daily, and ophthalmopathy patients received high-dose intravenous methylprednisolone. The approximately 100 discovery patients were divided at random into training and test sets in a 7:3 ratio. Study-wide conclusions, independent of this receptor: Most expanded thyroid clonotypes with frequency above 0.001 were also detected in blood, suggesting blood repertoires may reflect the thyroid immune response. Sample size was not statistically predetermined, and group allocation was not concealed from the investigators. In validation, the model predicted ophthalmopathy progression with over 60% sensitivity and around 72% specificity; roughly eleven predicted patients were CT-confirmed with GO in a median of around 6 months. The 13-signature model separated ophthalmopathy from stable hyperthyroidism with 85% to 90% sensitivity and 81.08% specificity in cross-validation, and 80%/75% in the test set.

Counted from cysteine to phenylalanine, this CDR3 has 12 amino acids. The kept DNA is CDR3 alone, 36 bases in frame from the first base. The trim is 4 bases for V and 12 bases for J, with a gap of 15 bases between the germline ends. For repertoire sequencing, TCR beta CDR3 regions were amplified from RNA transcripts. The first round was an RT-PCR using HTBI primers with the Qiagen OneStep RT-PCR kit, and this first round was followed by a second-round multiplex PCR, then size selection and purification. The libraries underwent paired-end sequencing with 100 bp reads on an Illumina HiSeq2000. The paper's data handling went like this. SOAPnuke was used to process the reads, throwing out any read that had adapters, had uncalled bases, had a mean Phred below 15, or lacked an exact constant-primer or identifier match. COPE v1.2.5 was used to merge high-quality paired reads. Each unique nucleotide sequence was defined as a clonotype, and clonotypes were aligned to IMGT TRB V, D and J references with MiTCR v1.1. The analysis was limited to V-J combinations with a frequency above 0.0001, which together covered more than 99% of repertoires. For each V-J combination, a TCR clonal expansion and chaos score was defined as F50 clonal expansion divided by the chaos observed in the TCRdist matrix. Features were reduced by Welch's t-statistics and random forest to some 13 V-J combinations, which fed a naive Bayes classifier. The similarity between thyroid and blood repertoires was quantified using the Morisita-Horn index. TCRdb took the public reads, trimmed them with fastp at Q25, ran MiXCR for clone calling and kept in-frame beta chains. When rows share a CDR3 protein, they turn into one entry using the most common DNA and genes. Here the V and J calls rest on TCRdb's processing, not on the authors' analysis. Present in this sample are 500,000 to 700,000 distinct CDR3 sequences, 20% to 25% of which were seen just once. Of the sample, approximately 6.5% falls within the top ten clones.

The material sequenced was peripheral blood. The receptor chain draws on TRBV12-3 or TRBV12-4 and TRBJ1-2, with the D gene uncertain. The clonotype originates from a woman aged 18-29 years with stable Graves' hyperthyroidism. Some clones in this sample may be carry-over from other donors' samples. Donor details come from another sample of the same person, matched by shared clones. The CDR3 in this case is CASSSSVEGNTF. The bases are TGTGCCAGCAGTTCTTCAGTGGAGGGCAACACCTTC.